Below, 18 T cell receptor beta chains from the same sample are listed, as sequenced in a study of CD4 and CD8 cells across lung adenocarcinoma regions. TCRdb re-derived calls from the PCR reads in MiXCR, one entry per CDR3 protein. Among 20,000 or so distinct CDR3 sequences listed, 50% were seen once. The sequenced material came from CD8+ T cells from the margin of a lung tumor. These receptors came from a male donor with lung adenocarcinoma. The CD4 and CD8 labels of this study may be unreliable.

This clonotype ranks as medium-sized (0.01 to 0.1%). The genes are TRBV6-1 and TRBJ2-5, with 8 bases matching TRBD2. The CDR3 is 13 amino acids. CDR1 and CDR2 from the germline V gene are MNHNS and SASEGT. V gave up 5 bases and J gave up 11 bases; unmatched junction bases: 10. The CDR3 DNA sequence: TGTGCCAGCAGTCCAGTTGACTCGGGGGGGCAGTACTTC. It codes for CASSPVDSGGQYF.

The CDR3: CASSPGLAGNNEQFF. The DNA of the CDR3 is TGTGCCAGCAGCCCGGGACTAGCGGGGAACAATGAGCAGTTCTTC. J is TRBJ2-1 and V is TRBV7-2; TRBD2 matches 13 bases. The V and J ends lost 5 bases and 5 bases, in that order; junction bases with no gene match: 3. The CDR3 consists of 15 residues. The V gene's germline CDR1 is SGHTA and CDR2 FQGNSA. Combining the CDR3 with reference TRBV7-2 and TRBJ2-1 gives the whole variable domain GAGVSQSPSNKVTEKGKDVELRCDPISGHTALYWYRQSLGQGLEFLIYFQGNSAPDKSGLPSDRFSAERTGGSVSTLTIQRTQQEDSAVYLCASSPGLAGNNEQFFGPGTRLTVL.

This clonotype was found a few times. The junction departs from germline at one end; a sequencing error may be responsible. The rearrangement uses TRBV7-7 and TRBJ2-1, with D hard to call. Looked up from germline, CDR1 is SSHAT and CDR2 is FNYEAQ (reference sequence). The CDR3 totals 13 residues. The DNA for the CDR3 is TGTGCTAGCAGCTTAGCTGTCTACAATGAGCAGTTCTTC. Protein sequence: CASSLAVYNEQFF.

As regards this clonotype: As the CDR3 is not closed by the conserved phenylalanine or tryptophan, this likely results from a read error. No DNA is shown, since the ends of the CDR3 on it are uncertain; the CDR3 is the one TCRdb lists. The chain joins TRBV7-3 to TRBJ2-5; the table calls TRBD1, which could not be checked here. The CDR3 has 14 residues if both end residues are counted. Germline assignment: CDR1 SGHTA and CDR2 FQGTGA. CDR3 region: CASSPGQGQETQFL.

The J gene is TRBJ1-3, the V gene TRBV4-1; D gene uncertain. V lost 0 bases and J lost 3, with 9 bases in between. The CDR3 is 15 residues long. Germline V gives CDR1 MGHRA, CDR2 YSYEKL. The CDR3 protein is CASSQDFGVGNTIYF. The CDR3 DNA reads as TGCGCCAGCAGCCAAGATTTCGGGGTTGGAAACACCATATATTTT.

The chain uses TRBV4-2 and TRBJ2-1, with 10 bases aligning to TRBD2. The better agreement between TRBJ2-7 and the DNA end casts doubt on the J call. CDR3 length equals 21 residues. Germline assignment: CDR1 LGHNA and CDR2 YNFKEQ. This CDR3 reads CASSLNRPGTSAVGSTDEQYF. The CDR3 DNA reads TGTGCCAGCAGCCTAAATAGACCCGGGACTAGCGCGGTAGGGTCCACCGATGAGCAGTACTTC.

This chain connects TRBV10-1 to TRBJ2-5; a possible D gene is TRBD2 (7 bases). TRBJ2-3 matches the DNA end more closely, so the J call is doubtful. The CDR3 is made up of 14 amino acids. Germline CDR1 is WNHNN and CDR2 is SYGVQD (reference sequence). As DNA, the CDR3 is TGCGCCGGCGGCGGGGGCACAGACCCAGAGACCCAGTATTTT. Amino acid sequence: CAGGGGTDPETQYF.

The CDR3 DNA sequence: TGTGCCAGCAGCGTAGAGGGAGGGCTAGCGGGGGAATTGCAGTTCTTC. It translates to CASSVEGGLAGELQFF. The chain combines TRBV9 with TRBJ2-5; TRBD2 agrees at 10 bases. The J call may be faulty, since TRBJ2-1 better matches the DNA end. Germline CDR1 reads SGDLS; CDR2 reads YYNGEE. The CDR3 runs to 16 residues.

To note about this clonotype: A much larger clone lies a single base off, so this may be a read error. The genes are TRBV7-2 and TRBJ1-6; no clear D. The CDR3 loop spans 12 amino acids. Germline CDR1 and CDR2: SGHTA and FQGNSA. CDR3 in amino acids: CASSSRPSPPHF. The CDR3 region has the DNA TGTGCCAGCAGCTCCCGTCCCTCACCCCCCCACTTT.

By share, this clonotype ranks as large (0.1 to 1%). The chain combines TRBV6-1 with TRBJ2-1; 10 nucleotides match TRBD2. Trimming at V came to 7 bases and at J to 3 bases, leaving 9 bases not matched to a gene. The CDR3 is 16 amino acids. Germline V gene sequence: CDR1 MNHNS, CDR2 SASEGT. CDR3 in amino acids: CASKLGLADNYNEQFF. The CDR3 bases are TGTGCCAGCAAATTAGGACTAGCGGATAACTACAATGAGCAGTTCTTC.

This chain uses TRBV4-2 with TRBJ2-1, with TRBD2 identical over 8 bases. The germline CDR1 and CDR2 sequences are LGHNA and YNFKEQ. Trimming removed 0 bases from V and 0 bases from J; junction bases left unmatched: 1. This CDR3 is built from 16 residues. The CDR3 loop reads CASSQETSGSYNEQFF. The CDR3 DNA is TGTGCCAGCAGCCAAGAAACTAGCGGCTCCTACAATGAGCAGTTCTTC.

This clonotype was seen repeatedly, ten times or more. The V call is TRBV11-2, the J call TRBJ2-5; D is unresolved. Trimming removed 5 bases from V and 0 bases from J, with 4 bases in between. The CDR3 length is 12 residues. Germline V CDR1 and CDR2: SGHAT, FQNNGV. The CDR3 protein is CASSAHQETQYF. The CDR3 nucleotides are TGTGCCAGCAGCGCACACCAAGAGACCCAGTACTTC.

The chain carries TRBV10-1 and TRBJ2-4; tentative D call: TRBD2 (6 bases). The V end was cut by 2 bases, the J end by 11 bases, with 16 bases between. The germline CDR1 and CDR2 sequences are WNHNN and SYGVQD (reference sequence). The CDR3 contains 14 residues. The CDR3 region is CASSEMRSGGFQYF. The CDR3 DNA sequence: TGCGCCAGCAGTGAGATGCGGAGCGGAGGGTTTCAGTACTTC.

In DNA form, the CDR3 reads TGTGCCAGCACCCCTTTGCGGGAGGGATCGCAGTATTTT. Translated, it gives CASTPLREGSQYF. The chain uses TRBV6-1 and TRBJ2-3; 9 nucleotides match TRBD2. Germline V lookup: CDR1 MNHNS, CDR2 SASEGT. The CDR3 length is 13 residues. J lost 10 bases, V lost 7 bases, and 9 bases had no gene match.

This clonotype was recorded many times. The V call is TRBV27, the J call TRBJ2-5, with 12 bases lining up with TRBD1. The CDR3 loop spans 15 amino acids. The junction had 7 bases not matched to a gene; V was cut back by 6 bases and J by 5 bases. Germline lookup yields CDR1 MNHEY and CDR2 SMNVEV (reference sequence). The CDR3 here is CASSRGTGGAETQYF. CDR3 nucleotide sequence: TGTGCCAGCAGCCGCGGGACAGGGGGCGCGGAGACCCAGTACTTC.

The V call is TRBV6-1, the J call TRBJ2-4, with D possibly matching TRBD1 (5 bases). There are 14 residues in the CDR3. In germline, CDR1 is MNHNS, CDR2 SASEGT. The CDR3 loop reads CAGIEAGPQHTQYF. In DNA form, the CDR3 reads TGTGCGGGCATTGAAGCAGGGCCCCAACACACCCAGTACTTC.

This clonotype was counted only a few times. The chain recombines TRBV11-3 with TRBJ2-5, with D possibly called TRBD1 or TRBD2 (7 bases each). CDR3 length: 15 amino acids. Germline CDR1 is SGHNT and CDR2 is YENEEA. V was trimmed by 5 bases and J by 3 bases, leaving 16 bases between them. CDR3 DNA: TGTGCCAGCAGCCCAGGGGGGGACAGAGAAGAGACCCAGTACTTC. Translated: CASSPGGDREETQYF.

This clonotype was detected a few times. This rearrangement joins TRBV23-1 to TRBJ1-2; tentative D call: TRBD1 (6 bases). TRBV23-1 is noted as an ORF with a role that remains uncertain. The CDR3 contains 13 residues. The V end lost 7 bases, the J end lost 6 bases, and 15 bases lay between the germline ends. This CDR3 is CASTYREEDGYTF. As DNA, the CDR3 is TGCGCCAGCACCTACAGGGAAGAGGATGGCTACACCTTC.